One sample yielded the 8 T cell receptor beta chains listed below, sequenced in a study of OX40 agonist ivuxolimab in advanced cancers. Clones were read by immunoSEQ multiplex PCR, and TCRdb kept only the in-frame ones, dropping some. The sample contains around 68,000 clones, around 84% of which appear only once. The sample in question was CD4+ or CD8+ T cells sorted from blood, obtained in a trial of the OX40 agonist ivuxolimab. The receptors derive from an adult with an advanced solid tumor such as melanoma, head and neck, liver or kidney cancer.

V usage is TRBV19 and J usage is TRBJ1-4; 8 bases fit TRBD1. V dropped 5 bases and J dropped 3; count of bases not matched to a gene: 5. This CDR3 spans 15 amino acids. Germline CDR1 LNHDA, CDR2 SQIVND (reference sequence). The chain's CDR3 is CASSADRVSNEKLFF. CDR3 bases: TGTGCCAGTAGTGCGGACAGGGTGTCTAATGAAAAACTGTTTTTT.

The CDR3 loop is CATSRDRDGENEKLFF. In nucleotides, the CDR3 is TGTGCCACCAGCAGAGATCGGGACGGAGAGAATGAAAAACTGTTTTTT. This chain connects TRBV15 to TRBJ1-4; weak D call: TRBD1 (5 bases). Germline V gene data show CDR1 as LNHNV and CDR2 as YYDKDF (reference sequence). The V end lost 0 bases, the J end lost 5 bases, and 13 bases lay between the germline ends. There are 16 residues in the CDR3.

V gene TRBV6-6 combines with J gene TRBJ2-1, with 13 bases fitting TRBD2. Unmatched junction bases numbered 6, after V lost 4 bases and J lost 12 bases. The CDR3 has 14 residues. In germline, CDR1 is MNHNY, CDR2 SVGAGI (reference sequence). CDR3 sequence reads: CASSSGTSGMLQFF. The DNA of the CDR3 is TGTGCCAGCAGTTCCGGGACTAGCGGGATGTTGCAGTTCTTC.

V usage is TRBV19 and J usage is TRBJ2-3; D ambiguous. This CDR3 comprises 15 residues. Looked up from germline, CDR1 is LNHDA and CDR2 is SQIVND (reference sequence). V was trimmed by 4 bases and J by 0 bases, leaving 11 bases between them. This CDR3 is CASSTWASSTDTQYF. CDR3 coding DNA: TGTGCCAGTAGTACATGGGCTTCTAGCACAGATACGCAGTATTTT.

This clone was detected a few times. CDR3 amino acids: CASKPGQGAGFEKLFF. The CDR3 DNA reads as TGTGCCAGCAAACCGGGACAGGGGGCAGGTTTCGAAAAACTGTTTTTT. The chain is built from TRBV27 and TRBJ1-4; 12 bases map to TRBD1. This CDR3 comprises 16 residues. The trim removed 7 bases at V and 8 bases at J, leaving 11 bases unmatched. Germline V CDR1 and CDR2: MNHEY, SMNVEV (reference sequence).

The CDR3, as DNA: TGTGCCAGCTCACCAGAGCTAGCGGGATTCACAGATACGCAGTATTTT. Amino acids: CASSPELAGFTDTQYF. The chain joins TRBV18 to TRBJ2-3; 9 nucleotides agree with TRBD2. V trimming: 2 bases; J trimming: 2 bases; junction bases outside the gene matches: 5. The CDR3 runs 16 residues. Germline CDR1 is KGHSH and CDR2 is LQKENI. The variable domain in full, completed from reference TRBV18 and TRBJ2-3, reads NAGVMQNPRHLVRRRGQEARLRCSPMKGHSHVYWYRQLPEEGLKFMVYLQKENIIDESGMPKERFSAEFPKEGPSILRIQQVVRGDSAAYFCASSPELAGFTDTQYFGPGTRLTVL.

The chain is built from TRBV2 and TRBJ2-5, with 12 bases identical to TRBD2. CDR3 size: 16 residues. The V and J ends lost 4 bases and 5 bases, in that order; junction bases with no gene match: 8. CDR1 SNHLY and CDR2 FYNNEI come from the germline V gene. The CDR3: CASSGWTSGTRETQYF. The CDR3 DNA follows: TGTGCCAGCAGTGGATGGACTAGCGGGACCCGGGAGACCCAGTACTTC.

The chain couples TRBV5-1 to TRBJ2-7, with D hard to call. Trimming took off 0 bases at V and 5 bases at J, with 15 bases between the two ends. Germline values: CDR1 SGHRS, CDR2 YFSETQ. CDR3 length: 15 amino acids. In nucleotides, the CDR3 is TGCGCCAGCAGCTTGGGTTTGCAGCAACGTGACGAGCAGTACTTC. Translating gives CASSLGLQQRDEQYF.